Shown below are 32 T cell receptor beta chains from a single sample sequenced in a study of blood T cells in healthy people across ages. A second PCR, run for about 7 to 11 cycles, used a sample-barcoded 5' primer plus a J-beta primer mix. TCRdb re-derived calls from the 5' RACE reads in MiXCR, one entry per CDR3 protein. Seen here are some 320,000 distinct CDR3 sequences, 27% observed once, and the top ten hold approximately 30%. Material: blood. These receptors came from a woman between 65 and 79 years old in good health.

This clonotype was counted a few times. The V call is TRBV7-3, the J call TRBJ2-1, with 9 bases matching TRBD1. The trim removed 5 bases at V and 7 bases at J, leaving 9 bases unmatched. CDR1 SGHTA and CDR2 FQGTGA come from the germline V gene. The CDR3 runs to 15 residues. The CDR3 DNA reads TGTGCCAGCAGCCCTCCCGGACAGGGGAGGAATGAGCAGTTCTTC. It yields the protein CASSPPGQGRNEQFF.

This clonotype was recorded at least ten times. V and J are TRBV28 and TRBJ1-4; 9 nucleotides align to TRBD1. V was clipped by 5 bases and J by 7 bases; unmatched bases: 5. The CDR3 loop spans 14 amino acids. The germline gives CDR1 MDHEN, CDR2 SYDVKM. DNA for the CDR3: TGTGCCAGCAGTGTACAGGGGGCAATTGAAAAACTGTTTTTT. Translation gives CASSVQGAIEKLFF.

This clonotype occurred once. The V call is TRBV7-3, the J call TRBJ1-4; D not resolved. V lost 5 bases and J lost 7, with 11 bases in between. Per the germline V gene, CDR1 is SGHTA and CDR2 is FQGTGA. The length of the CDR3 is 13 residues. For the CDR3, the DNA is TGTGCCAGCAGCCCCCGGCCTCTTGAAAAACTGTTTTTT. Translating it yields CASSPRPLEKLFF.

This chain links TRBV7-3 with TRBJ2-5, with 9 positions matching TRBD1. The J call is uncertain, as TRBJ2-1 better fits the DNA end. The CDR3 consists of 14 residues. CDR1 is SGHTA and CDR2 is FQGTGA in the germline V gene. The CDR3 DNA sequence: TGTGCCAGCAGCTTAACGGGACAGGGAGGTGTGCAGTTCTTC. It codes for CASSLTGQGGVQFF.

The chain couples TRBV5-1 to TRBJ2-7; no clear D gene. V dropped 0 bases and J dropped 0 bases, with 10 bases sitting between them. CDR1 is SGHRS, CDR2 YFSETQ, per germline. The CDR3 is 15 residues long. DNA of the CDR3: TGCGCCAGCAGCTTGGACCCAAGGACCTCCTACGAGCAGTACTTC. It is translated as CASSLDPRTSYEQYF.

In nucleotides, the CDR3 is TGTGCCAGCACCGCCAGAGACGGAGCCTACAATGAGCAGTTCTTC. This translates into CASTARDGAYNEQFF. The chain links TRBV28 to TRBJ2-1; D is undetermined. The CDR3 covers 15 residues. From germline, CDR1 is MDHEN and CDR2 SYDVKM. V lost 7 bases, J lost 2 bases, and 15 bases lay in between.

The chain joins TRBV2 to TRBJ2-5; TRBD1 aligns across 10 bases. Germline trimming cut 6 bases from V and 2 bases from J; bases unmatched to any gene: 9. The germline gives CDR1 SNHLY, CDR2 FYNNEI. The CDR3 contains 16 residues. The CDR3 region is CASSRRQGATQETQYF. CDR3 coding DNA: TGTGCCAGCAGCCGCAGACAGGGGGCAACTCAAGAGACCCAGTACTTC. The variable domain in full, with the rest retrieved from reference TRBV2 and TRBJ2-5, is EPEVTQTPSHQVTQMGQEVILRCVPISNHLYFYWYRQILGQKVEFLVSFYNNEISEKSEIFDDQFSVERPDGSNFTLKIRSTKLEDSAMYFCASSRRQGATQETQYFGPGTRLLVL.

V and J are TRBV7-2 and TRBJ2-1; TRBD2 agrees at 9 bases. This CDR3 has 15 residues. Looked up from germline, CDR1 is SGHTA and CDR2 is FQGNSA. V gave up 3 bases and J gave up 1 base; unmatched junction bases: 1. The CDR3 DNA is TGTGCCAGCAGCTTTAGCGGGGGATCCTACAATGAGCAGTTCTTC. It specifies CASSFSGGSYNEQFF.

The chain's CDR3 is CASSLGLWEKLFF. Here the CDR3 DNA reads TGTGCCAGCAGCTTGGGTCTTTGGGAAAAACTGTTTTTT. V is TRBV7-2 and J is TRBJ1-4, with D hard to call. Trimming stripped 3 bases from V and 8 bases from J, with 10 bases between. The CDR3 runs to 13 residues. Germline V lookup: CDR1 SGHTA, CDR2 FQGNSA.

There are a few counts of this clonotype. J is TRBJ2-5 and V is TRBV28, with D maybe TRBD1 (5 bases). Deletions cut 5 bases from V and 0 bases from J, with 10 bases between. This CDR3 is 14 amino acids long. CDR1 is MDHEN and CDR2 is SYDVKM in the germline V gene. DNA for the CDR3: TGTGCCAGCAGTCGGCGACAGCACCAAGAGACCCAGTACTTC. The encoded protein is CASSRRQHQETQYF.

This clonotype appeared many times. The CDR3 bases are TGTGCCAGCAGCCTGGGACTAGCGGAAGAGACCCAGTACTTC. Protein sequence: CASSLGLAEETQYF. This sequence joins TRBV7-6 and TRBJ2-5; 11 bases agree with TRBD2. The CDR3 consists of 14 residues. Trimming removed 5 bases from V and 3 bases from J; junction bases left unmatched: 2. Germline CDR1 reads SGHVS; CDR2 reads FNYEAQ.

V usage is TRBV5-5 and J usage is TRBJ2-7, with D possibly being TRBD2 (5 bases). The end of the DNA is better explained by TRBJ2-5, so the J call may be wrong. The CDR3 is made up of 14 amino acids. CDR1 and CDR2 from the germline V gene are SGHKS and YYEKEE (reference sequence). The CDR3 DNA sequence: TGTGCCAGCAGCCGACAAAACAGCGGACAGACCCAGTACTTC. Its translation is CASSRQNSGQTQYF.

This clonotype has more than one count but fewer than ten. A much larger clone sits a single nucleotide away, making a read error possible. This rearrangement joins TRBV6-1 to TRBJ2-3; 7 positions agree with TRBD2. Germline V gene lookup returns CDR1 MNHNS and CDR2 SASEGT. This CDR3 contains 14 residues. CDR3 protein: CASSGQSGADTRYF. CDR3 in DNA: TGTGCCAGCAGTGGTCAAAGCGGGGCAGATACGCGGTATTTT.

CDR3 amino acids: CSVAPALNNNEQFF. The CDR3 bases are TGCAGCGTCGCGCCGGCACTAAATAACAATGAGCAGTTCTTC. The chain has TRBV29-1 and TRBJ2-1; no definite D call. The germline V gene has CDR1 SQVTM and CDR2 ANQGSEA. The CDR3 is 14 residues long. V lost 6 bases, J lost 5 bases, and 17 bases lay in between.

The chain recombines TRBV29-1 with TRBJ1-1; possibly TRBD1 for D (6 bases). This CDR3 is built from 13 residues. Germline V gene data show CDR1 as SQVTM and CDR2 as ANQGSEA. With 4 bases removed from V and 0 bases from J, the gap between germline ends came to 9 bases. The CDR3 region has the DNA TGCAGCGTTGGGGGGACACTGAACACTGAAGCTTTCTTT. As protein: CSVGGTLNTEAFF.

The chain couples TRBV5-1 to TRBJ2-5; 12 bases agree with TRBD2. In germline, CDR1 is SGHRS, CDR2 YFSETQ. This CDR3 region has 17 residues. Losses at the gene ends were 0 bases for V and 2 bases for J; bases not matched to a gene: 5. DNA of the CDR3: TGCGCCAGCAGCTTGGACGGACTAGCGGGGATACAAGAGACCCAGTACTTC. It specifies CASSLDGLAGIQETQYF.

This rearrangement joins TRBV7-9 to TRBJ2-1; 11 bases are a match to TRBD2. Germline V CDR1 and CDR2: SEHNR, FQNEAQ (reference sequence). The CDR3 length is 16 residues. J lost 9 bases, V lost 5 bases, and 12 bases had no gene match. This CDR3 is CASSKIAGGPWAEQFF. The CDR3 region has the DNA TGTGCCAGCAGCAAGATAGCGGGAGGGCCTTGGGCTGAGCAGTTCTTC.

The count of this clonotype is one. The chain links TRBV20-1 to TRBJ2-4; D call uncertain. This CDR3 region has 14 residues. The germline CDR1 and CDR2 sequences are DFQATT and SNEGSKA (reference sequence). Trimming took off 6 bases at V and 6 bases at J, with 18 bases between the two ends. The CDR3 protein is CSAAPQRYGNIQYF. CDR3 coding DNA: TGCAGTGCCGCCCCCCAGCGTTACGGAAACATTCAGTACTTC.

This chain links TRBV7-3 with TRBJ1-4; no clear D. Looked up from germline, CDR1 is SGHTA and CDR2 is FQGTGA. The CDR3 has 15 residues. V dropped 2 bases and J dropped 4 bases, with 11 bases sitting between them. The CDR3 spells CASSLPGLFNEKLFF. The CDR3 DNA reads as TGTGCCAGCAGCTTACCAGGATTATTTAATGAAAAACTGTTTTTT.

This clonotype has at least ten counts. V gene TRBV10-2 combines with J gene TRBJ1-2; 7 positions match TRBD1. Germline V gene lookup returns CDR1 WSHSY and CDR2 SAAADI. The CDR3 totals 15 residues. V lost 2 bases, J lost 2 bases, and 5 bases stayed unmatched. CDR3 region: CASSEPNRGNYGYTF. The CDR3 nucleotides are TGCGCCAGCAGTGAGCCTAACAGGGGAAACTATGGCTACACCTTC.

This sequence joins TRBV12-3 or TRBV12-4 and TRBJ1-2, with D tentatively TRBD1 (5 bases). This CDR3 region has 13 residues. The V end was cut by 9 bases, the J end by 8 bases, with 19 bases between. The CDR3 loop is CARGPTGSEGYTF. The CDR3 DNA sequence: TGTGCCAGGGGGCCTACGGGGAGCGAGGGCTACACCTTC.

Comment on this clonotype: This sequence may be a read error, since a much larger clone differs from it by one base. The chain couples TRBV7-3 to TRBJ2-2, with D perhaps matching TRBD1 (6 bases). This CDR3 is built from 14 residues. CDR1 is SGHTA and CDR2 is FQGTGA in the germline V gene. CDR3 loop: CTSSFEQGAGELFF. The DNA for the CDR3 is TGTACCAGCAGCTTCGAACAGGGAGCGGGGGAGCTGTTTTTT.

V is TRBV3-1 and J is TRBJ1-5; 9 bases line up with TRBD1. From germline, CDR1 is LGHDT and CDR2 YNNKEL (reference sequence). The CDR3 sequence is 13 residues long. J was trimmed by 4 bases and V by 8 bases; bases with no gene match: 3. The CDR3 region is CASGTGPNQPQHF. The DNA for the CDR3 is TGTGCCAGCGGGACAGGGCCAAATCAGCCCCAGCATTTT.

This clonotype was detected many times. This chain connects TRBV28 to TRBJ2-7, with D maybe TRBD1 (6 bases). CDR3 size: 13 residues. Germline CDR1 and CDR2: MDHEN and SYDVKM. V was clipped by 8 bases and J by 1 base, with 12 bases between them. The CDR3 DNA sequence: TGTGCCAGCCTCGGACAGTTTTCCTACGAGCAGTACTTC. This sequence encodes CASLGQFSYEQYF.

This clonotype was recorded a few times. V is TRBV24-1 and J is TRBJ2-3, with D possibly matching TRBD1 (6 bases). This CDR3 has 16 amino acids. Germline-derived CDR1 and CDR2 are KGHDR and SFDVKD. V lost 2 bases to trimming and J lost 4 bases, with 15 bases between them. For the CDR3, the DNA is TGTGCCACCAGTGATTACCTGGCAGGGGAGTCAGATACGCAGTATTTT. Translation gives CATSDYLAGESDTQYF.

The chain employs TRBV24-1 and TRBJ2-1; tentatively, D is TRBD2 (6 bases). The CDR3 length is 13 residues. Germline V gene sequence: CDR1 KGHDR, CDR2 SFDVKD. Trimming took 9 bases from V and 3 from J, leaving 11 bases between them. The CDR3 spells CATHKGGYNEQFF. In DNA, the CDR3 is TGTGCCACCCATAAGGGAGGCTACAATGAGCAGTTCTTC.

V is TRBV5-1 and J is TRBJ2-1; TRBD1 might be the D (5 bases). The V end was cut by 0 bases, the J end by 5 bases, with 9 bases between. Germline V gene sequence: CDR1 SGHRS, CDR2 YFSETQ. The CDR3 loop spans 14 amino acids. CDR3 bases: TGCGCCAGCAGCTTGGGTGACAGTCACAATGAGCAGTTCTTC. Amino acids: CASSLGDSHNEQFF.

The chain has TRBV6-1 and TRBJ1-2; D call uncertain. V gave up 0 bases and J gave up 4 bases, with 15 bases separating them. Germline values: CDR1 MNHNS, CDR2 SASEGT. The CDR3 is 16 amino acids. The CDR3 reads CASSEARRSGFYGYTF. CDR3 nucleotide sequence: TGTGCCAGCAGTGAAGCGCGGAGGAGCGGATTCTATGGCTACACCTTC.

The rearrangement links TRBV29-1 to TRBJ2-7; D is unclear. Trimming stripped 4 bases from V and 0 bases from J, with 7 bases between. Germline V lookup: CDR1 SQVTM, CDR2 ANQGSEA. This CDR3 has 12 amino acids. The CDR3 DNA follows: TGCAGCGTTGCACATGGCTCCTACGAGCAGTACTTC. It codes for CSVAHGSYEQYF.

This clonotype was seen a few times. The genes are TRBV7-2 and TRBJ1-2, with D unclear. CDR1 is SGHTA and CDR2 is FQGNSA in the germline V gene. CDR3 size: 16 residues. Trimming removed 1 base from V and 0 bases from J, with 12 bases in between. The DNA of the CDR3 is TGTGCCAGCAGCTTAGTTGCGGAAAAAGCTAACTATGGCTACACCTTC. Translation: CASSLVAEKANYGYTF.

This clonotype was counted a few times. The genes are TRBV7-9 and TRBJ2-7, with 8 bases aligning to TRBD1. Per the germline V gene, CDR1 is SEHNR and CDR2 is FQNEAQ (reference sequence). Trimming at V came to 5 bases and at J to 3 bases, leaving 6 bases not matched to a gene. This CDR3 has 14 residues. The CDR3 DNA reads TGTGCCAGCAGCCCTGACGGACAGGGCTACGAGCAGTACTTC. This sequence encodes CASSPDGQGYEQYF.

As concerns this clonotype: The junction departs from germline at one end; a sequencing error may be responsible. The chain is built from TRBV7-7 and TRBJ1-2, with 8 bases aligning to TRBD1. The CDR3 contains 15 residues. CDR1 and CDR2 (germline): SSHAT, FNYEAQ (reference sequence). CDR3 in DNA: TGTGCTAGCAGCATAGGGGCAGGGGGCCTCTATGGCTACACCTTC. This encodes CASSIGAGGLYGYTF.